This T cell receptor beta chain was observed in a study of T-cell memory formation after mild COVID-19. Study conclusions and caveats: A subset of responding clones appeared in pre-infection memory, suggesting cross-reactive memory joined.

TCRdb ran MiXCR on the 5' RACE reads and lists one entry per CDR3 protein. This table holds 90,000 to 120,000 distinct CDR3 sequences, approximately 15% found once. Regarding this clonotype: Its specificity is unknown.

The sequence was collected from a man between 18 and 35 years old who had mild COVID-19 (a few samples of this study predate the infection). Cell type and time point are not known. Sequencing input: PBMCs or a T cell subset sorted from them (not recorded which).

The DNA for the CDR3 is TGTGCCAGCAGTTTAACCAGGGGGTTTGACGAGCAGTACTTC. As protein: CASSLTRGFDEQYF. The gene calls are TRBV12-3 or TRBV12-4 and TRBJ2-7; 7 positions match TRBD1. This CDR3 contains 14 residues. Trimming at V came to 2 bases and at J to 5 bases, leaving 6 bases not matched to a gene.